This paragraph covers one T cell receptor beta chain sequence. The same CDR3 is also encoded by other DNA sequences in this sample. This record comes from a study of TIL therapy for anti-PD-1-resistant metastatic lung cancer. Study-level information: By whole-exome sequencing, median non-synonymous tumor mutation burden was around 1.5 mutations per megabase.

This sample's time point: pre-treatment sample, taken before nivolumab and TIL therapy. Tumor tissue came from excised metastases, mostly pleural nodules or supraclavicular lymph nodes. Patients were adults with stage 4 NSCLC. V lost 3 bases to trimming and J lost 12 bases, with 14 bases between them. The CDR3 runs 12 residues. Per germline, CDR1 MNHNY and CDR2 SVGAGI (reference sequence). The immunoSEQ assay was v3. Sequencing depth was approximately 2 million read pairs for survey level, about 5-6.5 million for deep. Clones were read by immunoSEQ multiplex PCR, and TCRdb kept only the in-frame ones, dropping some. Of about 14,000 clones in the sample, around 66% were seen once.

The clonotype was recovered from a woman aged 30-79 years with non-small cell lung cancer. Source: tumor tissue, taken at baseline. The rearrangement joins TRBV6-6 to TRBJ1-1; a weak D match, TRBD1 (5 bases). CDR3 bases: TGTGCCAGCAGTTATACTGAGGGGTTGACTTTCTTT. This translates into CASSYTEGLTFF.